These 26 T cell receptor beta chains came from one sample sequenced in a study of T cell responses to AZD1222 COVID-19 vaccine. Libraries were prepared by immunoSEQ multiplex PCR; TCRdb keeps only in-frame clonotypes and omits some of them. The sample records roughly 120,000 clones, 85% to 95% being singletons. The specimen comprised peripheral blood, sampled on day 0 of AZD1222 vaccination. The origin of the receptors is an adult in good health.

The CDR3 reads CASSLPSGSNEQFF. The CDR3 DNA sequence: TGCGCCAGCAGCTTACCTAGCGGGAGCAATGAGCAGTTCTTC. V usage is TRBV5-1 and J usage is TRBJ2-1; 10 nucleotides align to TRBD2. Germline V gene data show CDR1 as SGHRS and CDR2 as YFSETQ. V lost 2 bases, J lost 6 bases, and 2 bases stayed unmatched. The CDR3 spans 14 residues.

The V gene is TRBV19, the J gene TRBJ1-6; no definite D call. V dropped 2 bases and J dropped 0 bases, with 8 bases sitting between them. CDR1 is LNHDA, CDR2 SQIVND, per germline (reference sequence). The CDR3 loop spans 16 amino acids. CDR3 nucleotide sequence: TGTGCCAGTAGTATAAGACGGAGCTCCTATAATTCACCCCTCCACTTT. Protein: CASSIRRSSYNSPLHF.

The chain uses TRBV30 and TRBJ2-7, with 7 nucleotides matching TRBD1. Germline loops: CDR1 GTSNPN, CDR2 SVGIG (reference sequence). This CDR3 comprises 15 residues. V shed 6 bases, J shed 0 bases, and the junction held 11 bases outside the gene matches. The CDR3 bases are TGTGCCTGCTCAACGGGACAGACCAACTCCTACGAGCAGTACTTC. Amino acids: CACSTGQTNSYEQYF.

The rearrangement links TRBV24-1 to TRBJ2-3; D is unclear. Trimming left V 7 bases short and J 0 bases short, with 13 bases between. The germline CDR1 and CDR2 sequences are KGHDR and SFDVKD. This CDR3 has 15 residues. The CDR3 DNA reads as TGTGCCACCAGCGTCATAGGTTCTAGCACAGATACGCAGTATTTT. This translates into CATSVIGSSTDTQYF.

The CDR3 nucleotides read TGTGCCAGCAGCCGAACGGACAGCAACACCGGGGAGCTGTTTTTT. Its protein product is CASSRTDSNTGELFF. This chain joins TRBV2 and TRBJ2-2; weak D call: TRBD1 (6 bases). The germline V gene encodes CDR1 SNHLY and CDR2 FYNNEI. V lost 6 bases, J lost 2 bases, and 13 bases lay in between. The CDR3 length is 15 residues.

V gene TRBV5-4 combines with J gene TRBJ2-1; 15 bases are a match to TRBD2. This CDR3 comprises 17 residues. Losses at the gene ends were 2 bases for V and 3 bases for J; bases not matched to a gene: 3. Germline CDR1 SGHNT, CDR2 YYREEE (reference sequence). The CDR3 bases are TGTGCCAGCAGCTTCGGACTAGCGGGAGGGGGCTACAATGAGCAGTTCTTC. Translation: CASSFGLAGGGYNEQFF.

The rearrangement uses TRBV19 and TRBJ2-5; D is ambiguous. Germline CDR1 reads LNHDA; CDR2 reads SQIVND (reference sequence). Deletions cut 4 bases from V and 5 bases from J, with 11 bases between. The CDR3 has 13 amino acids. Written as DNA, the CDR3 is TGTGCCAGTAGTAGTCGGTGGCTCGAGACCCAGTACTTC. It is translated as CASSSRWLETQYF. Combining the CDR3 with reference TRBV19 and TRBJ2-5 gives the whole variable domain DGGITQSPKYLFRKEGQNVTLSCEQNLNHDAMYWYRQDPGQGLRLIYYSQIVNDFQKGDIAEGYSVSREKKESFPLTVTSAQKNPTAFYLCASSSRWLETQYFGPGTRLLVL.

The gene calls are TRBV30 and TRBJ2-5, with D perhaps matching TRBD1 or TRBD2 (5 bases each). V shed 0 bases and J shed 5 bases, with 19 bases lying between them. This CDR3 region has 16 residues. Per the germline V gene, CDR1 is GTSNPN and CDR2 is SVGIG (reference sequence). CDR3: CAWSVLARGVGETQYF. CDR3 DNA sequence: TGTGCCTGGAGTGTACTCGCCAGAGGGGTTGGTGAGACCCAGTACTTC.

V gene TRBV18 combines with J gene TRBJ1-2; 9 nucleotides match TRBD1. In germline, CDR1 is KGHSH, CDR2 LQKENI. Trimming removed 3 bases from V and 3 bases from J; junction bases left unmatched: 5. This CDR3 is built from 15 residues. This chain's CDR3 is CASSPGTGPDYGYTF. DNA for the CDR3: TGTGCCAGCTCACCCGGGACAGGGCCCGACTATGGCTACACCTTC.

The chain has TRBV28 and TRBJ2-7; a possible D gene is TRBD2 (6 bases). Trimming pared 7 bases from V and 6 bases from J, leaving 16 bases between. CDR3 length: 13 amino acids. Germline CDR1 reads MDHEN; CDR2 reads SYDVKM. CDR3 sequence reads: CASTGTPYSEQYF. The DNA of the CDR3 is TGTGCCAGCACCGGGACTCCCTACTCCGAGCAGTACTTC.

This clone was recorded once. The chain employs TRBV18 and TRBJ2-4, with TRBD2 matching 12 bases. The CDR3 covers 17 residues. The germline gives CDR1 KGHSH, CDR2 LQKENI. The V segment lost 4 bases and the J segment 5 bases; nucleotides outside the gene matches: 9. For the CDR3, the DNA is TGTGCCAGCTCACTTGGACTAGCGGGAAGTCTCGAAAACATTCAGTACTTC. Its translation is CASSLGLAGSLENIQYF.

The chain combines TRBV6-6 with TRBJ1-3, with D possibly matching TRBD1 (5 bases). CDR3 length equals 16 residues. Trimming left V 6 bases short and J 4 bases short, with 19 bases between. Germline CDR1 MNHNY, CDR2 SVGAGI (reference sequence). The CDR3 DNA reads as TGTGCCAGCAGGCTCCGGGGGTCCATCCGCGGAAACACCATATATTTT. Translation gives CASRLRGSIRGNTIYF.

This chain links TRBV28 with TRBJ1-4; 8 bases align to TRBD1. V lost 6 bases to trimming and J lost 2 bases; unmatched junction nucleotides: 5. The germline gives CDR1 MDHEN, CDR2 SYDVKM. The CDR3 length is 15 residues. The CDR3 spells CASRRYRGTNEKLFF. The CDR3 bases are TGTGCCAGCAGGCGATACAGGGGGACTAATGAAAAACTGTTTTTT.

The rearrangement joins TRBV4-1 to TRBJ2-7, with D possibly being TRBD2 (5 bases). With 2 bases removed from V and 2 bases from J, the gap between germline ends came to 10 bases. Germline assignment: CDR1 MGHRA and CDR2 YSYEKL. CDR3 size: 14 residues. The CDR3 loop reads CASSQTGITYEQYF. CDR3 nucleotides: TGCGCCAGCAGCCAAACGGGGATCACCTACGAGCAGTACTTC.

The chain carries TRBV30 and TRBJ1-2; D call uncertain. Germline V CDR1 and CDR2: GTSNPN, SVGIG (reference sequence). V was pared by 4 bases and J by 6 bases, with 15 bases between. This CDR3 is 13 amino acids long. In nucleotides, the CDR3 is TGTGCCTGGACGACCATTTTTGGAGATGGCTACACCTTC. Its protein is CAWTTIFGDGYTF. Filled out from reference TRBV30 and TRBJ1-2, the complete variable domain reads SQTIHQWPATLVQPVGSPLSLECTVEGTSNPNLYWYRQAAGRGLQLLFYSVGIGQISSEVPQNLSASRPQDRQFILSSKKLLLSDSGFYLCAWTTIFGDGYTFGSGTRLTVV.

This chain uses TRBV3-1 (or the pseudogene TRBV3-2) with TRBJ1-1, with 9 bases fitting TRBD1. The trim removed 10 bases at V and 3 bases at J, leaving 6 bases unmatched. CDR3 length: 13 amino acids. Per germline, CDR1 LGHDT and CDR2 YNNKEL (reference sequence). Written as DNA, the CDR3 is TGTGCCACCGGGACAGGGCTGTACACTGAAGCTTTCTTT. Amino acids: CATGTGLYTEAFF.

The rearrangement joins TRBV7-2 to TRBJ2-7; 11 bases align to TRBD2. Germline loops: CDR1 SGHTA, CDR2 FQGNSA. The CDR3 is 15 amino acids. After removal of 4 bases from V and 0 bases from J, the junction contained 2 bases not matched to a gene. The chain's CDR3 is CASSWGLAASYEQYF. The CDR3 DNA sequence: TGTGCCAGCAGCTGGGGACTAGCGGCCTCCTACGAGCAGTACTTC.

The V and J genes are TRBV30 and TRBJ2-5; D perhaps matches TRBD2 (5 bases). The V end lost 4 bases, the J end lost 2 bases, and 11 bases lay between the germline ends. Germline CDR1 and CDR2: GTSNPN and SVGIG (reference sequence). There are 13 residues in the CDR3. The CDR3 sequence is CAWNLGLQETQYF. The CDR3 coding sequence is TGTGCCTGGAACCTCGGACTGCAAGAGACCCAGTACTTC.

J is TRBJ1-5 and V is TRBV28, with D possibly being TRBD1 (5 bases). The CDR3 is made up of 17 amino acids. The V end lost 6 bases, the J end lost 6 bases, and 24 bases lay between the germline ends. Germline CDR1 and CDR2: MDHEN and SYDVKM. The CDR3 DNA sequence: TGTGCCAGCAGCCACAGGACATTTTTAGAAGGTTTTCAGCCCCAGCATTTT. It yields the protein CASSHRTFLEGFQPQHF.

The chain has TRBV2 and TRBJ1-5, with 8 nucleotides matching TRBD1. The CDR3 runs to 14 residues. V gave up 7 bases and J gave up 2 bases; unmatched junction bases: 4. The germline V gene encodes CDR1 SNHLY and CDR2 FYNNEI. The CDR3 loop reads CASMSDRGNQPQHF. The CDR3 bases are TGTGCCAGCATGTCGGACAGGGGCAATCAGCCCCAGCATTTT. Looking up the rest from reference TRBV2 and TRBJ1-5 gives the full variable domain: EPEVTQTPSHQVTQMGQEVILRCVPISNHLYFYWYRQILGQKVEFLVSFYNNEISEKSEIFDDQFSVERPDGSNFTLKIRSTKLEDSAMYFCASMSDRGNQPQHFGDGTRLSIL.

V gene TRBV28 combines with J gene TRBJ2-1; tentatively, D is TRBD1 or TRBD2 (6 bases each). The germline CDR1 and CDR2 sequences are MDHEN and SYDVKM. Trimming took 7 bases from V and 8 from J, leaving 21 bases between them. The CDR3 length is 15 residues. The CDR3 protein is CASTLDSMGGYEQFF. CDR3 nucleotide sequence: TGTGCCAGCACCCTGGACAGCATGGGGGGATATGAGCAGTTCTTC.

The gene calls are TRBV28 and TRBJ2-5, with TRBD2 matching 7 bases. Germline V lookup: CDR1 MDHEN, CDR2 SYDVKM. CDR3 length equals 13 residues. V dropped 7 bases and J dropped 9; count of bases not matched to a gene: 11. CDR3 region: CASKEGGVMAQYF. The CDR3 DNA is TGTGCCAGCAAGGAGGGAGGGGTTATGGCCCAGTACTTC.

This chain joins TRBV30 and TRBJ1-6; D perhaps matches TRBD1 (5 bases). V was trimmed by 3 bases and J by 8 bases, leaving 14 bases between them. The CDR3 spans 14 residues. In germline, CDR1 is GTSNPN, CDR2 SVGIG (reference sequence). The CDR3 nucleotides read TGTGCCTGGAGAGGCAGGGTCGTGCATTCACCCCTCCACTTT. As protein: CAWRGRVVHSPLHF.

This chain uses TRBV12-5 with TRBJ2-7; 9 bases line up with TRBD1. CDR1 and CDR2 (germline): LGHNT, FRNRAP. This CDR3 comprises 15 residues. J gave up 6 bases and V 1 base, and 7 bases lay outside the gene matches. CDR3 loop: CASGLGTGQGSEQYF. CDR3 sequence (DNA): TGTGCTAGTGGTTTGGGGACGGGACAGGGCTCCGAGCAGTACTTC.

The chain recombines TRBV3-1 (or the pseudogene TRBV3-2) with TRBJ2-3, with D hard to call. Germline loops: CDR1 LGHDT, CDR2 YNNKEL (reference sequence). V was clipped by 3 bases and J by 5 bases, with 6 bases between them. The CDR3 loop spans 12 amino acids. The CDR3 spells CASSQNLDTQYF. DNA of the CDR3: TGTGCCAGCAGCCAGAATCTAGATACGCAGTATTTT.

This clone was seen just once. CDR3 region: CASSVDLEAFF. CDR3 DNA: TGTGCCAGCAGCGTGGACCTAGAAGCTTTCTTT. This sequence joins TRBV7-9 and TRBJ1-1; no firm D call. This CDR3 contains 11 residues. Germline V gene lookup returns CDR1 SEHNR and CDR2 FQNEAQ (reference sequence). V shed 5 bases and J shed 8 bases, with 9 bases lying between them.